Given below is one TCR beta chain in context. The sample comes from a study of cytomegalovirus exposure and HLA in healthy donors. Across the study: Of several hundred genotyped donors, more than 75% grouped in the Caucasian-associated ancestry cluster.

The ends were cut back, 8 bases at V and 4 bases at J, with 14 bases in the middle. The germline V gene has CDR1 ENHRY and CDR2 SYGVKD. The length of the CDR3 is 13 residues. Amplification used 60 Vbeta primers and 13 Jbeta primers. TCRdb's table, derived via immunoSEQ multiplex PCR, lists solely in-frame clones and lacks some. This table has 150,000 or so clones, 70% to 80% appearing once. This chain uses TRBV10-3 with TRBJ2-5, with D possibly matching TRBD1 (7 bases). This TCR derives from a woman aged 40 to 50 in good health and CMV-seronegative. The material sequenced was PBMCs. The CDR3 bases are TGTGCCATCGGTTCAGGGGGAGGAGAGACCCAGTACTTC. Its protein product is CAIGSGGGETQYF.